This TCR beta chain originates from a study of T-cell memory formation after mild COVID-19. This clonotype came up a few times. Using its own MiXCR run on the 5' RACE reads, TCRdb lists one record per CDR3 protein. The sample consists of 150,000 to 200,000 distinct CDR3 sequences, about 28% of them appearing once. This CDR3 is 16 amino acids long. The germline gives CDR1 LGHNT, CDR2 FRNRAP. V gave up 0 bases and J gave up 7 bases; unmatched junction bases: 8. The receptor's source is an adult woman who had mild COVID-19 (a few samples of this study predate the infection). Cell type and time point are not known. The chain carries TRBV12-5 and TRBJ2-2; 7 positions agree with TRBD1. Material: PBMCs or a T cell subset sorted from them (not recorded which). CDR3 DNA: TGTGCTAGTGGTTTGGTTCGATTGACAGGGATCGGGGAGCTGTTTTTT. Protein product: CASGLVRLTGIGELFF.